This T cell receptor beta chain appears in the sequencing data of a study of pediatric ulcerative colitis. General study findings and limits: Ulcerative colitis patients shared more blood-rectal clones than controls. In rectum, acute severe colitis had expanded clones and less diversity.

This was a survey-level run. Clones were read by immunoSEQ multiplex PCR, and TCRdb kept only the in-frame ones, dropping some. The sample carries roughly 45,000 clones, about 79% recorded once. During colonoscopy, one to two rectal pinch biopsies were collected. Before the diagnostic colonoscopy, ulcerative colitis patients were free of immunosuppressive medication. The sample holds a few counts of this clone. Its antigen is currently unknown. Sequencing was carried out using gut tissue. This clonotype was obtained from a girl under 18 with moderate ulcerative colitis.

The CDR3 is CASSPGQGRYNYGYTF. The CDR3 DNA reads as TGTGCCAGCAGCCCGGGACAGGGCCGATACAACTATGGCTACACCTTC. The rearrangement links TRBV5-6 to TRBJ1-2; 9 bases align to TRBD1. There are 16 residues in the CDR3. The germline V gene encodes CDR1 SGHDT and CDR2 YYEEEE. V shed 4 bases and J 2 bases; nucleotides not matched to a gene: 9.